This is a list of T cell receptor beta chains from one sample in a study of cytomegalovirus exposure and HLA in healthy donors. TCRdb's table, derived via immunoSEQ multiplex PCR, lists solely in-frame clones and lacks some. The sample has roughly 97,000 clones, roughly 72% seen once; the top ten hold around 5%. Source material: PBMCs. The receptors derive from a woman aged 18-29 years in good health and CMV-seropositive. Both conserved end residues are part of each CDR3. D genes are given only for firm matches. A clone size is listed for some rows: how often the clone was seen (once, few, many), or a class if it is expanded.

.,TRBJ2-1,.,TRBV28,CASSFLQGSYNEQFF,TGTGCCAGCAGTTTTTTACAGGGCTCCTACAATGAGCAGTTCTTC
once,TRBJ2-7,TRBD1,TRBV18,CASSPSTGKLYEQYF,TGTGCCAGCTCACCGTCGACAGGGAAGCTCTACGAGCAGTACTTC
.,TRBJ1-1,.,TRBV10-3,CAISVDRTTEAFF,TGTGCCATCAGTGTAGACAGGACTACTGAAGCTTTCTTT
.,TRBJ2-1,.,TRBV19,CASSIGHNEQFF,TGTGCCAGTAGTATAGGGCACAATGAGCAGTTCTTC
.,TRBJ2-3,.,TRBV19,CASTTGSTDTQYF,TGTGCCAGTACGACAGGTTCCACAGATACGCAGTATTTT
.,TRBJ1-1,.,TRBV2,CASSEYVNTEAFF,TGTGCCAGCAGTGAATATGTGAACACTGAAGCTTTCTTT
few,TRBJ1-6,.,TRBV5-1,CASSLVAGNEVSPLHF,TGCGCCAGCAGCTTGGTAGCCGGGAACGAGGTTTCACCCCTCCACTTT
.,TRBJ1-1,.,TRBV4-1,CASSPPGGAQSAFF,TGCGCCAGCAGCCCCCCGGGTGGGGCTCAGAGCGCTTTCTTT
once,TRBJ1-1,TRBD1,TRBV7-3,CASRRTGGAVATEAFF,TGTGCCAGCAGGAGAACAGGGGGCGCCGTAGCAACTGAAGCTTTCTTT
.,TRBJ2-7,.,TRBV5-1,CASSLNRDYEQYF,TGCGCCAGCAGCTTGAACAGGGACTACGAGCAGTACTTC
.,TRBJ1-5,.,TRBV1,CTSSRGPPGYQPQHF,TGCACCAGCAGCCGAGGGCCCCCGGGGTATCAGCCCCAGCATTTT
.,TRBJ1-5,.,TRBV2,CASSPDRGSQPQHF,TGTGCCAGCAGCCCCGATAGAGGAAGTCAGCCCCAGCATTTT
.,TRBJ2-5,TRBD2,TRBV4-1,CASSGGGLAGARGETQYF,TGCGCCAGCAGCGGAGGGGGACTAGCGGGTGCGCGGGGGGAGACCCAGTACTTC
.,TRBJ1-1,TRBD1,TRBV6-5,CASSYSQGWDTEAFF,TGTGCCAGCAGTTACTCACAGGGGTGGGACACTGAAGCTTTCTTT
.,TRBJ2-1,TRBD2,TRBV27,CASGGLAGIWLF,TGTGCCAGCGGGGGACTAGCGGGAATATGGCTCTTC
.,TRBJ2-5,.,TRBV7-9,CASSLPPRETQYF,TGTGCCAGCAGCTTACCCCCCCGGGAGACCCAGTACTTC
.,TRBJ2-5,.,TRBV6-1,CASRYPGEETQYF,TGTGCCAGCAGATACCCGGGGGAGGAGACCCAGTACTTC
.,TRBJ2-5,.,TRBV19,CASSTSGSAQYF,TGTGCCAGTAGTACCTCCGGTAGCGCCCAGTACTTC